A single T cell receptor (beta chain) is shown here with its context. Antigen unknown. Clones were read by immunoSEQ multiplex PCR, and TCRdb kept only the in-frame ones, dropping some. The sample records around 84,000 clones, over 80% being singletons. This sample stems from a study of OX40 agonist ivuxolimab in advanced cancers. For the study at large: Prior anti-PD-1, anti-PD-L1 or anti-CTLA-4 therapy did not bar entry, and 40% had some. Study-level points and caveats: Expanded clones were, on average, more numerous among CD8+ T cells than CD4+. Normalized T-cell clonal expansion was also low in some nonresponders.

Germline-derived CDR1 and CDR2 are SGHRS and YFSETQ. The CDR3 loop spans 14 amino acids. V was clipped by 5 bases and J by 2 bases; unmatched bases: 2. This specimen consisted of CD4+ or CD8+ T cells sorted from blood, obtained in a trial of the OX40 agonist ivuxolimab. This clonotype was sampled from an adult with an advanced solid tumor such as melanoma, head and neck, liver or kidney cancer. This chain links TRBV5-1 with TRBJ2-1; TRBD2 matches 9 bases. The DNA for the CDR3 is TGCGCCAGCAGTAGCGGGGGAACCTACAATGAGCAGTTCTTC. This sequence encodes CASSSGGTYNEQFF.